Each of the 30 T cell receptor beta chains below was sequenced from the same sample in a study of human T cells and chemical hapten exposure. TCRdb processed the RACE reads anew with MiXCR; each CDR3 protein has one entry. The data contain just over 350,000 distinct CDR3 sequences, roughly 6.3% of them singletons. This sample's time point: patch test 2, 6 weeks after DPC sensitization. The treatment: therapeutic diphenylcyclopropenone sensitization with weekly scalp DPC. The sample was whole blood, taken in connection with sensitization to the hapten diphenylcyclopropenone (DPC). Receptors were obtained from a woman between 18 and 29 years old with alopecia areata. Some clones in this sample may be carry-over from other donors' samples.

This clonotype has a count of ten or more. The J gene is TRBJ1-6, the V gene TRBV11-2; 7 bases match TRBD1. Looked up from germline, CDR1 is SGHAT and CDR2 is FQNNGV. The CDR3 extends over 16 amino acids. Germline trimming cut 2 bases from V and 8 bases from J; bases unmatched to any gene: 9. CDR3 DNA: TGTGCCAGCAGCTTAACCCGCAAGGGGGCGGATTCACCCCTCCACTTT. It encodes CASSLTRKGADSPLHF.

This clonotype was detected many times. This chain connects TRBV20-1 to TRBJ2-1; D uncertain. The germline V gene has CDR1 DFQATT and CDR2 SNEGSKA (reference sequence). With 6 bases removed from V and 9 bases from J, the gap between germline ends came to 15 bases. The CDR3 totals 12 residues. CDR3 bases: TGCAGTGCCCCCCCGGTCGACGGTGAGCAGTTCTTC. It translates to CSAPPVDGEQFF.

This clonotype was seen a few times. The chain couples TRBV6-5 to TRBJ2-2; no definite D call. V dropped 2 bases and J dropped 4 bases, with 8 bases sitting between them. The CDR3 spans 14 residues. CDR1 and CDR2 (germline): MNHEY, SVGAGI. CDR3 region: CASSYRDTTGELFF. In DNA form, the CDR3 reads TGTGCCAGCAGTTACAGAGACACCACCGGGGAGCTGTTTTTT.

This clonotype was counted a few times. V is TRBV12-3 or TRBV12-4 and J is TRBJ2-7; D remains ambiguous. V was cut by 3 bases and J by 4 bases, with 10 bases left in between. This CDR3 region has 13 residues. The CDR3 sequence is CASSFTNPYEQYF. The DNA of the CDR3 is TGTGCCAGCAGTTTCACTAATCCTTACGAGCAGTACTTC.

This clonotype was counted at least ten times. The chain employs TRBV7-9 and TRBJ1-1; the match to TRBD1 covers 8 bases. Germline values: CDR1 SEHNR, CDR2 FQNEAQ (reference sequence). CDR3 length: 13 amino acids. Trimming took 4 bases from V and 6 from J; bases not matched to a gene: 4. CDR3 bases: TGTGCCAGCAGCTCACAGGGGGGCGCTGAAGCTTTCTTT. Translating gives CASSSQGGAEAFF.

CDR3 nucleotides: TGTGCCAGCAGCTTAGGGGGTTTCTCTGGGGCCAACGTCCTGACTTTC. Protein sequence: CASSLGGFSGANVLTF. The V call is TRBV7-9, the J call TRBJ2-6; D ambiguous. Germline CDR1 SEHNR, CDR2 FQNEAQ (reference sequence). V was shortened by 1 base and J by 0 bases, with 7 bases between the two germline ends. The CDR3 totals 16 residues.

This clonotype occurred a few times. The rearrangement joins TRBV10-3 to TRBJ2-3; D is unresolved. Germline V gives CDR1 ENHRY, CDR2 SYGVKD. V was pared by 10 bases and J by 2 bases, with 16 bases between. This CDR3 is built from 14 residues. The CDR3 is CATISQLNTDTQYF. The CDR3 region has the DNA TGTGCCACCATCTCCCAGCTCAACACAGATACGCAGTATTTT.

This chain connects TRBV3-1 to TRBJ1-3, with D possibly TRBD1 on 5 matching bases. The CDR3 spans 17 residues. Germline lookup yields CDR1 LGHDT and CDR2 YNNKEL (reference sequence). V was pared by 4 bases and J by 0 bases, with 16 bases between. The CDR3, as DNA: TGTGCCAGCAGCCCCGCGGGGCCCGGGAGCTCTGGAAACACCATATATTTT. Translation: CASSPAGPGSSGNTIYF.

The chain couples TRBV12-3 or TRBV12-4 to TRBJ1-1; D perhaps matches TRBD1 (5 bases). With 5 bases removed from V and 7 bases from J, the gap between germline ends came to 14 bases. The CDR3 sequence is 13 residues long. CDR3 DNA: TGTGCCAGCAGTGCCGGGACCCCGAATGAAGCTTTCTTT. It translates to CASSAGTPNEAFF.

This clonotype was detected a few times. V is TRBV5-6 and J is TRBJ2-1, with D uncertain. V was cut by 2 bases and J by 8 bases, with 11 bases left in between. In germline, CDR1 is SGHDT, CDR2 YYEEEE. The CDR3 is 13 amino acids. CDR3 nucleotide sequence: TGTGCCAGCAGCTTAAGTTCTGGGGATGAGCAGTTCTTC. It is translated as CASSLSSGDEQFF.

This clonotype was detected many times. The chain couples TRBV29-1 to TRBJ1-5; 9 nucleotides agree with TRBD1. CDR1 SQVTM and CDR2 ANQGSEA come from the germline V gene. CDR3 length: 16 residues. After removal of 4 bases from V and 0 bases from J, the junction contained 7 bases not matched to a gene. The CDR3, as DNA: TGCAGCGTTGTCGAACAGGGGGCATATAGCAATCAGCCCCAGCATTTT. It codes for CSVVEQGAYSNQPQHF. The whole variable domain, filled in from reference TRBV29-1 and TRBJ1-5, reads SAVISQKPSRDICQRGTSLTIQCQVDSQVTMMFWYRQQPGQSLTLIATANQGSEATYESGFVIDKFPISRPNLTFSTLTVSNMSPEDSSIYLCSVVEQGAYSNQPQHFGDGTRLSIL.

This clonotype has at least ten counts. CDR3 in amino acids: CASGDRERSPLHF. Here the CDR3 DNA reads TGTGCCAGCGGTGACAGGGAGCGTTCACCCCTCCACTTT. The chain uses TRBV27 and TRBJ1-6; 7 bases map to TRBD1. The V gene end was trimmed by 8 bases and the J gene end by 9 bases; junction bases not matched to a gene: 7. The germline CDR1 and CDR2 sequences are MNHEY and SMNVEV (reference sequence). The CDR3 spans 13 residues.

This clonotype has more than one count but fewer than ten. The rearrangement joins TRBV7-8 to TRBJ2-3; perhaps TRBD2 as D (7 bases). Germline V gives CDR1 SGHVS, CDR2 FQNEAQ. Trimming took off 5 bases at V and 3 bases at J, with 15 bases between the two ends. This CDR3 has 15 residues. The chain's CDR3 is CASSEGGAITDTQYF. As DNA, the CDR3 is TGTGCCAGCAGCGAGGGGGGGGCGATTACAGATACGCAGTATTTT.

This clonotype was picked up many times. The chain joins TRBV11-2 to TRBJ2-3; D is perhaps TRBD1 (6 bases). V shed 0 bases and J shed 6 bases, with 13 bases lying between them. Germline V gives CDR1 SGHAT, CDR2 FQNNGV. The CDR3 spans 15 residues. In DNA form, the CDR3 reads TGTGCCAGCAGCTTAGAAGGGAAACAGGGTGATACGCAGTATTTT. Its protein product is CASSLEGKQGDTQYF.

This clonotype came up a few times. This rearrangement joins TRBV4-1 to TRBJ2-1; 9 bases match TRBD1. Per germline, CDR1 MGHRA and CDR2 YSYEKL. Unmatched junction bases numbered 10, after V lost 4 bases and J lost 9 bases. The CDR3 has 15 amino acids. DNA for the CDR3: TGCGCCAGCAGCCCAACAGGGGGCTCTGGGGGTGAGCAGTTCTTC. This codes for CASSPTGGSGGEQFF.

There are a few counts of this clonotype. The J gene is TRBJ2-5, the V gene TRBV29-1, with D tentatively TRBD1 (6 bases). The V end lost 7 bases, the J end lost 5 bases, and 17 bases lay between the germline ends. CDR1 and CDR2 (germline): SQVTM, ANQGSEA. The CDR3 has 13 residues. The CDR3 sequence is CSAPLSGVETQYF. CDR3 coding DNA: TGCAGCGCCCCCCTATCAGGGGTCGAGACCCAGTACTTC.

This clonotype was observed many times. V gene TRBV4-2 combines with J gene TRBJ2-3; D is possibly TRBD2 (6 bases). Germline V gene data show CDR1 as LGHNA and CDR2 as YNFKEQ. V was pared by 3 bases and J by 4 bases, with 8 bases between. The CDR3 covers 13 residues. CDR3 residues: CASSQEGPDTQYF. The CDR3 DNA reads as TGTGCCAGCAGCCAGGAGGGGCCAGATACGCAGTATTTT.

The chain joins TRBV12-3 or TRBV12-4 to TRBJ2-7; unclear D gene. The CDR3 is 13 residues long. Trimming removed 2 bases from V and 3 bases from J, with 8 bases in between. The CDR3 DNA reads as TGTGCCAGCAGTTTACGGCTTTTCTACGAGCAGTACTTC. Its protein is CASSLRLFYEQYF.

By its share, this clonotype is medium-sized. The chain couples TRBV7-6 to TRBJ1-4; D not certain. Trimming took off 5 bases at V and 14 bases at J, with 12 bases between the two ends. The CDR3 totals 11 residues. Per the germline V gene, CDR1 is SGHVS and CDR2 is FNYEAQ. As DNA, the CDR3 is TGTGCCAGCAGCCAAGGGAAGGATCTGTTTTTT. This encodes CASSQGKDLFF.

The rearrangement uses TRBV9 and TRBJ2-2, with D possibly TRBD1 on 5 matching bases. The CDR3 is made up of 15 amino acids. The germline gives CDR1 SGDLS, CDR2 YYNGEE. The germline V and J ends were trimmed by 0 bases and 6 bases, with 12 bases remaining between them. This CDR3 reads CASSVGWGGPGELFF. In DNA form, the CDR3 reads TGTGCCAGCAGCGTAGGGTGGGGCGGCCCCGGGGAGCTGTTTTTT.

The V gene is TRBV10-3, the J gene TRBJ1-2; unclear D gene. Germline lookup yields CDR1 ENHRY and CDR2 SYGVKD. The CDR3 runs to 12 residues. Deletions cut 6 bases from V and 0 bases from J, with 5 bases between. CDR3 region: CAIRASNYGYTF. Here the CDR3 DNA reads TGTGCCATCAGGGCGTCTAACTATGGCTACACCTTC.

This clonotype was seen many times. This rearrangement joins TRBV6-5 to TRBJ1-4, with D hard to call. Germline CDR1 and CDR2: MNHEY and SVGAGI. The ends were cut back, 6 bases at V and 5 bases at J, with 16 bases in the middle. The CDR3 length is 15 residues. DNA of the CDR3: TGTGCCAGCAGACGGCTTTTAGCCCCAAATGAAAAACTGTTTTTT. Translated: CASRRLLAPNEKLFF.

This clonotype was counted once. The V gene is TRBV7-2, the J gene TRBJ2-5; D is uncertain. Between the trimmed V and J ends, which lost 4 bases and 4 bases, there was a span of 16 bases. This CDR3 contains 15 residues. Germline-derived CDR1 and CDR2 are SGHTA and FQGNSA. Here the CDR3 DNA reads TGTGCCAGCAGCTCCCACGTGGCGAAAGGAGAGACCCAGTACTTC. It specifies CASSSHVAKGETQYF.

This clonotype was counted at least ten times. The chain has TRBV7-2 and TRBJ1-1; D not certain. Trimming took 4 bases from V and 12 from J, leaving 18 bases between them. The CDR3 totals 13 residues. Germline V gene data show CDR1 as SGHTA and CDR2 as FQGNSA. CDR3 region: CASSSRPTTPTFF. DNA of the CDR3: TGTGCCAGCAGCTCTCGACCCACTACGCCAACTTTCTTT.

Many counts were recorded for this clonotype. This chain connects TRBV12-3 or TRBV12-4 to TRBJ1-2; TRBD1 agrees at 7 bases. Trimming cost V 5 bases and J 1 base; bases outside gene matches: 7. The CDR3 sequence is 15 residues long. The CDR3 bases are TGTGCCAGCAGTCCCTCGGACAGGATTAACTATGGCTACACCTTC. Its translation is CASSPSDRINYGYTF.

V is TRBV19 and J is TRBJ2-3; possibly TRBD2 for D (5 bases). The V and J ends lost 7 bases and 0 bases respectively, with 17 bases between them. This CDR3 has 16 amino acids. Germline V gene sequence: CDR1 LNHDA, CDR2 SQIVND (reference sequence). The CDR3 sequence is CASTAGNPPSTDTQYF. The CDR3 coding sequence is TGTGCCAGTACGGCCGGGAACCCACCTAGCACAGATACGCAGTATTTT.

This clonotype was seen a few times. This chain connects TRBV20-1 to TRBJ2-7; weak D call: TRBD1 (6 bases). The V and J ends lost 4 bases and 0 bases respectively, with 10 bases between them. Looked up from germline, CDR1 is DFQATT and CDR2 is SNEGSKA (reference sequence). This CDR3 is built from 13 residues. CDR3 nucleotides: TGCAGTGCTACTACAGGGAGCTCCTACGAGCAGTACTTC. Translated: CSATTGSSYEQYF.

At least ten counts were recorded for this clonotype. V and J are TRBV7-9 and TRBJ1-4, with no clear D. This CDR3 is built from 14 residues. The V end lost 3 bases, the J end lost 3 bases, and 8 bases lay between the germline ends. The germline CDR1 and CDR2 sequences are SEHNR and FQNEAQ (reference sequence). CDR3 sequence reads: CASSFDNSNEKLFF. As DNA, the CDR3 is TGTGCCAGCAGCTTCGACAACTCTAATGAAAAACTGTTTTTT.

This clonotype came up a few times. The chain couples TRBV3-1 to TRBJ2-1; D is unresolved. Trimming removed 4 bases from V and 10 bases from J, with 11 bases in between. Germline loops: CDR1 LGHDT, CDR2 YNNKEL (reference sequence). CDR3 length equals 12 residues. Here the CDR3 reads CASSLRAVEQFF. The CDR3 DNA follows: TGTGCCAGCAGCCTCCGGGCTGTAGAGCAGTTCTTC.

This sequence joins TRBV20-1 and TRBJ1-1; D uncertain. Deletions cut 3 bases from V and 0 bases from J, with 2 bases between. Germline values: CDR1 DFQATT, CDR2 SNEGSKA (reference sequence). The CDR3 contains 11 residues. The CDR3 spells CSASLNTEAFF. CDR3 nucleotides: TGCAGTGCTAGCCTGAACACTGAAGCTTTCTTT.